A selection of T cell receptor beta chains follows, all from one sample in a study of memory CD4+ T cells and cytomegalovirus serostatus. Profiling relied on immunoSEQ multiplex PCR, and the TCRdb table lists in-frame clones only, not all of them. The sample carries over 35,000 clones, around 78% recorded once. Sample: memory CD4+ T cells from blood. Receptors were obtained from an adult in good health and CMV-seronegative. CDR3s leave out the opening cysteine and the closing phenylalanine or tryptophan. The order of the fields is V gene, J gene, CDR3 protein.

TRBV30	TRBJ1-1	AWSPGTMNTEAF
TRBV5-1	TRBJ2-7	ASSLAVGQAAYEQY
TRBV4-1	TRBJ1-2	ASSQGVENYGYT
TRBV5-1	TRBJ1-6	ASSLYRESPLH
TRBV15	TRBJ1-2	ATSSGDNPGQGLYGYT
TRBV5-1	TRBJ1-2	ASSLNAPGQVYYGYT
TRBV6-5	TRBJ2-5	ASRLDGRQETQY
TRBV5-6	TRBJ2-3	ASSSRGGTLGDTQY
TRBV11-2	TRBJ2-5	ASSLDGDSRETQY
TRBV5-1	TRBJ2-5	ASSLTSAGDRETQY
TRBV7-7	TRBJ2-5	ASSAEGRQETQY
TRBV9	TRBJ1-1	ASSAGFGVEAF
TRBV5-6	TRBJ1-2	ASSYDRRGYT
TRBV7-6	TRBJ1-1	ASSLVQGTKTTEAF
TRBV7-9	TRBJ1-3	ASSSKDRGSGNTIY
TRBV10-2	TRBJ2-6	ASSESAPGLGANVLT
TRBV2	TRBJ1-4	ASSERAAGTNEKLF
TRBV9	TRBJ2-2	ASSNRGGTGELF
TRBV7-8	TRBJ1-5	ASSLVDGDNQPQH
TRBV27	TRBJ2-1	ASSLSRLAGNEQF
TRBV29-1	TRBJ2-5	SVEKSQGGETQY
TRBV7-6	TRBJ1-6	ASSPRPDSYNSPLH
TRBV2	TRBJ2-2	ASSIIGGITGELF
TRBV7-8	TRBJ2-5	ASSPRLAGGQETQY
TRBV11-2	TRBJ2-2	ASSLAPGTGELF
TRBV10-3	TRBJ1-6	ATRHEDRSPLH
TRBV30	TRBJ1-2	AWSSGPGDGYT
TRBV6-5	TRBJ1-2	ASRTRTGSYGYT
TRBV5-5	TRBJ1-5	ASSLTAPDQPQH
TRBV7-2	TRBJ2-3	ASSFFNGDTQY
TRBV6-5	TRBJ1-2	ASSYSKGRDYGYT
TRBV6-1	TRBJ2-6	ASSEQGWRANVLT
TRBV6-5	TRBJ2-7	AAGRVGFDEQY
TRBV11-3	TRBJ2-2	ASSLVGGKSPGELF
TRBV2	TRBJ2-5	ASTERERGTQY
TRBV14	TRBJ2-2	ASRIAGADTGELF
TRBV27	TRBJ2-3	ASGRLAGDTQY
TRBV19	TRBJ2-2	ASSIWGRELF
TRBV7-9	TRBJ1-5	ASSLQTGQSYSNQPQH
TRBV5-1	TRBJ1-3	ASSLADSSSGNTIY
TRBV25-1	TRBJ2-3	ASSLNLAGTQY
TRBV18	TRBJ2-3	ASSLDLGNTDTQY
TRBV6-4	TRBJ1-1	ASSDRGDTEAF
TRBV7-2	TRBJ1-2	ASSLDNNYGYT
TRBV5-8	TRBJ2-2	ASSSAGTSGPGELF
TRBV6-1	TRBJ1-1	ASSEYSGGVGGTSAF
TRBV30	TRBJ2-6	ASHRGANVLT
TRBV5-6	TRBJ1-4	ASSHTGTGGEKLF
TRBV6-4	TRBJ2-1	ASSAQGDEQF
TRBV9	TRBJ2-7	ASSVRQNHEQY
TRBV29-1	TRBJ2-1	SVQYSREQF
TRBV2	TRBJ2-1	ASRRLAGGNEQF